The source of this T cell receptor beta chain is a study of blood T cell repertoires in COVID-19. Overall study: Samples came from the United States, Italy and Spain, spanning acute and convalescent COVID-19. PBMCs, B-cell-depleted T cells, or T cells were the source of the cDNA or gDNA that made up the material.

This clone was seen a single time. The length of the CDR3 is 17 residues. CDR1 is MDHEN, CDR2 SYDVKM, per germline. Trimming cost V 6 bases and J 0 bases; bases outside gene matches: 9. Sequencing was performed with immunoSEQ multiplex PCR; in TCRdb, only in-frame clones are kept and a portion is missing. The sample has roughly 160,000 clones; 65% to 85% are singletons. This receptor was identified in a man aged 65 to 85 with active or convalescent COVID-19. The sample comprised peripheral blood. The chain couples TRBV28 to TRBJ2-3; 10 bases align to TRBD2. CDR3 sequence: CASRRMGLALSTDTQYF. The CDR3 bases are TGTGCCAGCAGGCGAATGGGACTAGCGCTGAGCACAGATACGCAGTATTTT.